These 27 T cell receptor beta chains originate from one sample sequenced in a study of cytomegalovirus exposure and HLA in healthy donors (dated by TCRdb to 2016 to 2017). Receptors were amplified or captured by the immunoSEQ multiplex PCR assay. A mixture of 60 forward primers for TCR Vbeta segments and 13 reverse primers for TCR Jbeta segments was used in the multiplex PCR. TCRdb retrieved this table from immuneACCESS and kept in-frame rearrangements only. Not all clones are present; in checked studies, unresolved V genes account for under half, and no reason is known for the remainder. This sample lists roughly 100,000 clones; 74% were detected once. Around 2.5% of the sample belongs to the ten largest clones. The sequenced material came from PBMCs. These TCRs come from a man over 45 in good health and CMV-seropositive.

The chain has TRBV29-1 and TRBJ1-2, with TRBD1 matching 9 bases. The CDR3 contains 12 residues. Germline loops: CDR1 SQVTM, CDR2 ANQGSEA. The V segment lost 6 bases and the J segment 5 bases; nucleotides outside the gene matches: 4. The CDR3 is CSVDRGVYGYTF. In DNA, the CDR3 is TGCAGCGTGGACAGGGGAGTATATGGCTACACCTTC.

The V call is TRBV27, the J call TRBJ1-2; TRBD1 agrees at 7 bases. The CDR3 has 13 residues. Trimming removed 10 bases from V and 9 bases from J; junction bases left unmatched: 14. CDR1 MNHEY and CDR2 SMNVEV come from the germline V gene (reference sequence). The CDR3 sequence: CATLDRSIYRYTF. The DNA for the CDR3 is TGTGCCACACTGGACAGGAGTATATATCGCTACACCTTC.

The chain joins TRBV5-1 to TRBJ2-1; 11 bases are shared with TRBD2. Germline lookup yields CDR1 SGHRS and CDR2 YFSETQ. V dropped 1 base and J dropped 0; count of bases not matched to a gene: 3. The CDR3 is 17 amino acids. The CDR3 loop reads CASSLTSGGSSYNEQFF. In DNA form, the CDR3 reads TGCGCCAGCAGCTTGACTAGCGGGGGTAGCTCCTACAATGAGCAGTTCTTC.

The table lists this clone with a few counts. The chain uses TRBV4-1 and TRBJ2-7, with 8 bases lining up with TRBD1. Germline lookup yields CDR1 MGHRA and CDR2 YSYEKL. The CDR3 extends over 16 amino acids. V shed 1 base, J shed 7 bases, and the junction held 12 bases outside the gene matches. In nucleotides, the CDR3 is TGCGCCAGCAGCCAAGTGGCTGGGACAGGAGAGACTGAGCAGTACTTC. This sequence encodes CASSQVAGTGETEQYF.

The J gene is TRBJ2-7, the V gene TRBV5-1, with 7 bases that match TRBD2. From germline, CDR1 is SGHRS and CDR2 YFSETQ. V shed 2 bases and J 1 base; nucleotides not matched to a gene: 3. CDR3 size: 14 residues. In nucleotides, the CDR3 is TGCGCCAGCAGCTTCACAGCGGGGTCCTACGAGCAGTACTTC. This codes for CASSFTAGSYEQYF.

This clone was counted once. V usage is TRBV19 and J usage is TRBJ2-3; 10 positions match TRBD2. Germline values: CDR1 LNHDA, CDR2 SQIVND (reference sequence). The CDR3 is 18 amino acids. V was pared by 0 bases and J by 6 bases, with 12 bases of the junction left unmatched. The CDR3 sequence is CASSIDAPSGGAADTQYF. The CDR3 DNA reads TGTGCCAGTAGTATAGATGCCCCCAGCGGGGGGGCCGCTGATACGCAGTATTTT.

This sequence joins TRBV19 and TRBJ1-5; weak D call: TRBD1 (6 bases). Germline values: CDR1 LNHDA, CDR2 SQIVND (reference sequence). Trimming removed 4 bases from V and 3 bases from J, with 13 bases in between. The CDR3 consists of 15 residues. CDR3 sequence reads: CASSTTGLYNQPQHF. In DNA, the CDR3 is TGTGCCAGTAGTACTACAGGGTTATACAATCAGCCCCAGCATTTT. The variable domain in full, completed from reference TRBV19 and TRBJ1-5, reads DGGITQSPKYLFRKEGQNVTLSCEQNLNHDAMYWYRQDPGQGLRLIYYSQIVNDFQKGDIAEGYSVSREKKESFPLTVTSAQKNPTAFYLCASSTTGLYNQPQHFGDGTRLSIL.

This clone was recorded once. This rearrangement joins TRBV5-1 to TRBJ1-1, with TRBD1 as a possible D gene (6 bases). CDR3 length: 13 amino acids. Germline CDR1 SGHRS, CDR2 YFSETQ. V dropped 3 bases and J dropped 5 bases, with 11 bases sitting between them. CDR3 DNA sequence: TGCGCCAGCAGCTGGGACACGGGGACTGAAGCTTTCTTT. Amino acid sequence: CASSWDTGTEAFF.

CDR3 residues: CASSMYRASSSTDTQYF. For the CDR3, the DNA is TGCGCCAGCAGCATGTACAGGGCCTCCTCTAGCACAGATACGCAGTATTTT. This chain uses TRBV5-1 with TRBJ2-3, with D perhaps TRBD1 (6 bases). Trimming stripped 4 bases from V and 0 bases from J, with 18 bases between. Germline values: CDR1 SGHRS, CDR2 YFSETQ. CDR3 length: 17 residues. The variable domain in full, with the rest retrieved from reference TRBV5-1 and TRBJ2-3, is KAGVTQTPRYLIKTRGQQVTLSCSPISGHRSVSWYQQTPGQGLQFLFEYFSETQRNKGNFPGRFSGRQFSNSRSEMNVSTLELGDSALYLCASSMYRASSSTDTQYFGPGTRLTVL.

This clone occurred many times. V gene TRBV4-1 combines with J gene TRBJ2-3, with a tentative D call TRBD2 (6 bases). CDR3 size: 16 residues. Germline lookup yields CDR1 MGHRA and CDR2 YSYEKL. The V and J ends lost 0 bases and 8 bases respectively, with 18 bases between them. The CDR3, as DNA: TGCGCCAGCAGCCAAGATAACAGCGGGCAAGTGGGTACGCAGTATTTT. Translating gives CASSQDNSGQVGTQYF.

This clone was counted once. The gene calls are TRBV4-1 and TRBJ2-2; 8 nucleotides agree with TRBD2. This CDR3 is 20 amino acids long. Germline CDR1 reads MGHRA; CDR2 reads YSYEKL. Trimming at V came to 3 bases and at J to 0 bases, leaving 15 bases not matched to a gene. The CDR3 sequence is CASSHPSGVSGSPNTGELFF. The CDR3 nucleotides are TGCGCCAGCAGCCACCCCTCAGGGGTGAGCGGGAGCCCGAACACCGGGGAGCTGTTTTTT.

The CDR3 DNA is TGTGCCAGCAGCTTATTCCCGGGACAGGGGGAGACCCAGTACTTC. Encoded protein: CASSLFPGQGETQYF. The chain joins TRBV7-8 to TRBJ2-5; 10 bases line up with TRBD1. The CDR3 totals 15 residues. From germline, CDR1 is SGHVS and CDR2 FQNEAQ. V lost 2 bases and J lost 5; bases outside the gene matches: 5. The variable domain in full, with the rest retrieved from reference TRBV7-8 and TRBJ2-5, is GAGVSQSPRYKVAKRGQDVALRCDPISGHVSLFWYQQALGQGPEFLTYFQNEAQLDKSGLPSDRFFAERPEGSVSTLKIQRTQQEDSAVYLCASSLFPGQGETQYFGPGTRLLVL.

This clone has just one count. The gene calls are TRBV23-1 and TRBJ2-2, with D perhaps matching TRBD1 (5 bases). TRBV23-1 has ORF status, its function being uncertain. V was trimmed by 4 bases and J by 4 bases, leaving 10 bases between them. This CDR3 spans 14 amino acids. CDR3 residues: CASSPSRGTGELFF. CDR3 DNA: TGCGCCAGCAGTCCTTCAAGGGGCACCGGGGAGCTGTTTTTT.

The chain recombines TRBV18 with TRBJ1-5; possibly TRBD1 for D (6 bases). CDR1 and CDR2 (germline): KGHSH, LQKENI. The CDR3 extends over 17 amino acids. Trimming shortened V by 4 bases and J by 3 bases, and 19 bases separated the two germline ends. The CDR3 DNA reads TGTGCCAGCTCACTAAGGGGATTAGGGGGTGTCAATCAGCCCCAGCATTTT. Its protein product is CASSLRGLGGVNQPQHF.

The gene calls are TRBV5-8 and TRBJ2-1, with D unclear. Looked up from germline, CDR1 is SGHTS and CDR2 is YDEGEE. This CDR3 has 12 amino acids. V was clipped by 2 bases and J by 8 bases, with 8 bases between them. As DNA, the CDR3 is TGTGCCAGCAGCTTAATGTTCTATGAGCAGTTCTTC. Encoded protein: CASSLMFYEQFF.

V and J are TRBV5-1 and TRBJ2-1, with D perhaps matching TRBD2 (5 bases). The CDR3 runs to 15 residues. In germline, CDR1 is SGHRS, CDR2 YFSETQ. V gave up 0 bases and J gave up 8 bases, with 15 bases separating them. The CDR3 DNA follows: TGCGCCAGCAGCTTGGAAAAGCATCCGAGGGATGAGCAGTTCTTC. As protein: CASSLEKHPRDEQFF.

This clone was detected only once. The chain carries TRBV28 and TRBJ2-2; 7 bases fit TRBD2. The CDR3 covers 14 residues. Trimming at V came to 2 bases and at J to 5 bases, leaving 2 bases not matched to a gene. Germline V CDR1 and CDR2: MDHEN, SYDVKM. CDR3 region: CASSLGGGTGELFF. As DNA, the CDR3 is TGTGCCAGCAGTTTAGGGGGAGGGACCGGGGAGCTGTTTTTT.

J is TRBJ2-1 and V is TRBV29-1, with 11 bases fitting TRBD1. The CDR3 has 14 residues. Germline V gene sequence: CDR1 SQVTM, CDR2 ANQGSEA. The V gene end was trimmed by 3 bases and the J gene end by 7 bases; junction bases not matched to a gene: 5. The CDR3 loop is CSVDRTGGGNEQFF. The CDR3 DNA reads TGCAGCGTTGATAGGACAGGGGGCGGGAATGAGCAGTTCTTC.

The chain has TRBV7-6 and TRBJ2-1; TRBD2 matches at 8 bases. With 4 bases clipped from V and 8 bases from J, the junction kept 10 bases outside the gene matches. Germline lookup yields CDR1 SGHVS and CDR2 FNYEAQ. This CDR3 has 15 residues. The DNA of the CDR3 is TGTGCCAGCAGCTCACGGGGCGGGAGGTCGGATGAGCAGTTCTTC. It is translated as CASSSRGGRSDEQFF.

CDR3: CASSRGTGGSEAFF. In nucleotides, the CDR3 is TGTGCCAGCAGCCGAGGGACAGGGGGTTCTGAAGCTTTCTTT. The chain has TRBV7-3 and TRBJ1-1; 11 nucleotides align to TRBD1. Unmatched junction bases numbered 5, after V lost 5 bases and J lost 6 bases. From germline, CDR1 is SGHTA and CDR2 FQGTGA. The CDR3 runs 14 residues.

V is TRBV7-9 and J is TRBJ2-4; D is ambiguous. This CDR3 contains 13 residues. Trimming took off 1 base at V and 11 bases at J, with 12 bases between the two ends. Germline CDR1 is SEHNR and CDR2 is FQNEAQ (reference sequence). DNA of the CDR3: TGTGCCAGCAGCTTAGGGCAGGATGCGTTTCAGTACTTC. Translation: CASSLGQDAFQYF.

The chain couples TRBV10-2 to TRBJ2-1; 10 positions agree with TRBD1. V trimming: 7 bases; J trimming: 5 bases; junction bases outside the gene matches: 5. CDR3 size: 14 residues. The germline V gene encodes CDR1 WSHSY and CDR2 SAAADI. CDR3 DNA: TGCGCCAGCACTGACAGGGGGCTCAACAATGAGCAGTTCTTC. It is translated as CASTDRGLNNEQFF.

The genes are TRBV9 and TRBJ2-5; 7 positions agree with TRBD2. CDR1 SGDLS and CDR2 YYNGEE come from the germline V gene. This CDR3 spans 14 amino acids. Trimming cost V 4 bases and J 2 bases; bases outside gene matches: 5. The CDR3 DNA sequence: TGTGCCAGCAGCATCTCTAGCGGTCAAGAGACCCAGTACTTC. Encoded protein: CASSISSGQETQYF.

V gene TRBV19 combines with J gene TRBJ1-2; 7 bases agree with TRBD1. The CDR3 has 14 amino acids. The V gene's germline CDR1 is LNHDA and CDR2 SQIVND (reference sequence). With 5 bases clipped from V and 4 bases from J, the junction kept 7 bases outside the gene matches. The chain's CDR3 is CASSGTVNGYGYTF. CDR3 sequence (DNA): TGTGCCAGTAGTGGGACAGTAAATGGCTATGGCTACACCTTC.

This chain uses TRBV15 with TRBJ2-7, with D unclear. The CDR3 covers 15 residues. Trimming cost V 0 bases and J 0 bases, with 9 bases left between them. The germline V gene encodes CDR1 LNHNV and CDR2 YYDKDF (reference sequence). The CDR3 nucleotides are TGTGCCACCAGCAGAGATCTGGTGAGCTCCTACGAGCAGTACTTC. This sequence encodes CATSRDLVSSYEQYF.

J is TRBJ2-1 and V is TRBV5-1, with TRBD2 matching over 7 bases. Germline CDR1 reads SGHRS; CDR2 reads YFSETQ. V trimming: 0 bases; J trimming: 0 bases; junction bases outside the gene matches: 3. The CDR3 consists of 16 residues. The CDR3 protein is CASSLASGDSYNEQFF. The CDR3 coding sequence is TGCGCCAGCAGCTTGGCTAGCGGCGACTCCTACAATGAGCAGTTCTTC.

The chain combines TRBV13 with TRBJ2-2; TRBD2 might be the D (7 bases). Germline lookup yields CDR1 PRHDT and CDR2 FYEKMQ (reference sequence). The V end lost 3 bases, the J end lost 2 bases, and 13 bases lay between the germline ends. The CDR3 is 16 amino acids. The DNA of the CDR3 is TGTGCCAGCAGCTTGGACGGGGGGCGAAACACCGGGGAGCTGTTTTTT. It codes for CASSLDGGRNTGELFF.